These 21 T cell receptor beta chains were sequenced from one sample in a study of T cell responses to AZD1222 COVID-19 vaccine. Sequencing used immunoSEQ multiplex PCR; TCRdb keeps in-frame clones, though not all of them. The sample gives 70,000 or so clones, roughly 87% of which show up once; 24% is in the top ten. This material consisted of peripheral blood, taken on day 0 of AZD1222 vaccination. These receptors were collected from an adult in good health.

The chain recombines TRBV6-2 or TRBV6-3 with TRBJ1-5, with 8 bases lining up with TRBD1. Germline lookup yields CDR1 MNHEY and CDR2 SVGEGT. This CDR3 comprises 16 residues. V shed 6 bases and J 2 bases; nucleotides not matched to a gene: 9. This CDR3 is CASSFDRGRGNQPQHF. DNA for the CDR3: TGTGCCAGCAGCTTTGACAGGGGAAGGGGCAATCAGCCCCAGCATTTT.

The CDR3, as DNA: TGTGCCAGCAGTTACTCTTCGGGACAGCCCCAGCATTTT. It codes for CASSYSSGQPQHF. This chain links TRBV6-6 with TRBJ1-5; the D is unclear. The CDR3 is 13 amino acids. The ends were cut back, 0 bases at V and 7 bases at J, with 7 bases in the middle. CDR1 and CDR2 from the germline V gene are MNHNY and SVGAGI (reference sequence).

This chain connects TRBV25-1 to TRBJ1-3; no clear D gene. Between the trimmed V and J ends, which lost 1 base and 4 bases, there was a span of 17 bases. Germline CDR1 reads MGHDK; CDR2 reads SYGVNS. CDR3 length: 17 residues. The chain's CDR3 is CASSESGGRIRGNTIYF. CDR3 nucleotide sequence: TGTGCCAGCAGTGAATCCGGAGGGCGGATACGGGGAAACACCATATATTTT.

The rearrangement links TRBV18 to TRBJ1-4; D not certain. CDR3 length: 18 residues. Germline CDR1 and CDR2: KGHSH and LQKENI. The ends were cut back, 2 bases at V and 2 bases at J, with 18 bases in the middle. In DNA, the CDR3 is TGTGCCAGCTCACCAACAGCACACCTTTCCGCTACTAATGAAAAACTGTTTTTT. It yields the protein CASSPTAHLSATNEKLFF.

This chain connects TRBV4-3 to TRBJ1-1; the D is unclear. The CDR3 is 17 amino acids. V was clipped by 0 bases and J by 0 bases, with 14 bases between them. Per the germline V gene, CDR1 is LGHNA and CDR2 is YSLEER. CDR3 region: CASSQDRLVGLNTEAFF. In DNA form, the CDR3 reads TGCGCCAGCAGCCAAGATCGGCTGGTCGGTTTGAACACTGAAGCTTTCTTT.

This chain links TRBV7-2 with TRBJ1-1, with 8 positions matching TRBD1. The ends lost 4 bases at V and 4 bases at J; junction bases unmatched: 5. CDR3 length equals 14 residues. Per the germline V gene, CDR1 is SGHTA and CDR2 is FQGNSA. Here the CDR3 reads CASSSDRASTEAFF. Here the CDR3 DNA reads TGTGCCAGCAGCTCGGACAGGGCTTCCACTGAAGCTTTCTTT.

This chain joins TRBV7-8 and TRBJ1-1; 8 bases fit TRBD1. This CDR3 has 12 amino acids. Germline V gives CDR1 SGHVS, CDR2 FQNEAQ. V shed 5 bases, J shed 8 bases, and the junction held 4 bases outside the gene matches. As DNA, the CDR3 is TGTGCCAGCAGCACCGGACAGGGAGAAGCTTTCTTT. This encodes CASSTGQGEAFF.

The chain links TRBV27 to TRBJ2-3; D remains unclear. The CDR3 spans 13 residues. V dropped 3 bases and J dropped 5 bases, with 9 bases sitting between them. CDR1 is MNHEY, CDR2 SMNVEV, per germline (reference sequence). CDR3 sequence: CASSLSRRDTQYF. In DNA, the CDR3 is TGTGCCAGCAGTTTGTCGCGACGAGATACGCAGTATTTT.

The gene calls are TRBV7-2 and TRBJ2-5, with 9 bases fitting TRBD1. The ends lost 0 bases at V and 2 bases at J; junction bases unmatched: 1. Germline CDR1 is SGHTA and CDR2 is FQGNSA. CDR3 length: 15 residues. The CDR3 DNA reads TGTGCCAGCAGCTTAGCCGGGACAGGGCAAGAGACCCAGTACTTC. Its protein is CASSLAGTGQETQYF.

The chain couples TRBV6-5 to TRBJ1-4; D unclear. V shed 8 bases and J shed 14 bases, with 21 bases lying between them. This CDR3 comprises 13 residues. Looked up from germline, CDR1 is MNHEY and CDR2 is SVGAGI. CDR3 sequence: CASVQPSPFKLFF. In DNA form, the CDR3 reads TGTGCCAGCGTTCAACCTTCTCCGTTTAAGCTGTTTTTT.

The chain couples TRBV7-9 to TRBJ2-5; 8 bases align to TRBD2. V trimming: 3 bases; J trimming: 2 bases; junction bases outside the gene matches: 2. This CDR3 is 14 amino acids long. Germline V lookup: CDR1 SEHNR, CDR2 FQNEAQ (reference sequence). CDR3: CASSLERGQETQYF. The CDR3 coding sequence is TGTGCCAGCAGCTTGGAGCGGGGGCAAGAGACCCAGTACTTC.

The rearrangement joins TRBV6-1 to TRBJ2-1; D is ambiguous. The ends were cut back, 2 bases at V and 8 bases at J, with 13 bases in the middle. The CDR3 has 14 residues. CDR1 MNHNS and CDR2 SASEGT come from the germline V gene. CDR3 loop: CASSELKFGDEQFF. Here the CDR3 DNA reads TGTGCCAGCAGTGAACTTAAGTTCGGCGATGAGCAGTTCTTC.

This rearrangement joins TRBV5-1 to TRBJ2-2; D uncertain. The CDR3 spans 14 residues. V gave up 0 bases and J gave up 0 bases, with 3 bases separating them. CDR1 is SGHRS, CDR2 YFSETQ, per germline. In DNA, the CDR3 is TGCGCCAGCAGCTTGGGTACGAACACCGGGGAGCTGTTTTTT. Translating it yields CASSLGTNTGELFF.

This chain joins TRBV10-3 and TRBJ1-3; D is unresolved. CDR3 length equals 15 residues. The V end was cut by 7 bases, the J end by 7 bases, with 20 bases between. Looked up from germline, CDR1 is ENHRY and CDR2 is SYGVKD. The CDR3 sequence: CAITGSILSGNTIYF. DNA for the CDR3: TGTGCCATCACAGGCAGTATCCTCTCGGGGAACACCATATATTTT.

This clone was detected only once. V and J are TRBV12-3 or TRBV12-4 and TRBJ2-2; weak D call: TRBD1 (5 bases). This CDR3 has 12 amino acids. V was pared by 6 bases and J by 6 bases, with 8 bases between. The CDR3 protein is CASRAGSGELFF. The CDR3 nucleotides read TGTGCCAGCAGGGCAGGGTCCGGGGAGCTGTTTTTT.

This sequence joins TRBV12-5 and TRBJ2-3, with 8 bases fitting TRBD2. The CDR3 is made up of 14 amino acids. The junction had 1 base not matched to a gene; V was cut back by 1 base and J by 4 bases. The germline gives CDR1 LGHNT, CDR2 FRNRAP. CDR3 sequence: CASGLARGADTQYF. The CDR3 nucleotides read TGTGCTAGTGGTTTGGCGCGGGGGGCAGATACGCAGTATTTT.

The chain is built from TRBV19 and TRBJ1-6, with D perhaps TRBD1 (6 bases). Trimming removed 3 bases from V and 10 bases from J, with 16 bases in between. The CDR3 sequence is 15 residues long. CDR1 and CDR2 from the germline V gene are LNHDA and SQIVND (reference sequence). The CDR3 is CASSMFSTGSSPLHF. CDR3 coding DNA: TGTGCCAGTAGTATGTTTTCGACAGGTAGCTCACCCCTCCACTTT.

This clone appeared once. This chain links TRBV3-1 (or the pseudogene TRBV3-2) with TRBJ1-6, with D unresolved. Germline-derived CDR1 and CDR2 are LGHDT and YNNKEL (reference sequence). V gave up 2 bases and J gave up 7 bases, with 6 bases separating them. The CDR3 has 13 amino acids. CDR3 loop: CASSQYQNSPLHF. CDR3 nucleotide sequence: TGTGCCAGCAGCCAATATCAGAATTCACCCCTCCACTTT.

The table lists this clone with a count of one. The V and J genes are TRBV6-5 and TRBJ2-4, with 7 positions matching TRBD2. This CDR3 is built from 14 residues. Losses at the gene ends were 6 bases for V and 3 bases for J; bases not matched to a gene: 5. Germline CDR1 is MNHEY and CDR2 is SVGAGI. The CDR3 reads CASSLGGGKNIQYF. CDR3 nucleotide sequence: TGTGCCAGCAGCCTGGGGGGGGGCAAAAACATTCAGTACTTC.

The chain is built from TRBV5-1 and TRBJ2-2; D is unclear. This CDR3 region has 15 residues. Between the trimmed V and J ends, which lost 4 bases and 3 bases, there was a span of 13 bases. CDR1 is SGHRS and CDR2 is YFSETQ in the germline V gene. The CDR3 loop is CASSPVVSYTGELFF. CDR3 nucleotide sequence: TGCGCCAGCAGCCCCGTCGTAAGTTACACCGGGGAGCTGTTTTTT. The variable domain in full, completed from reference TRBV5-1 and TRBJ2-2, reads KAGVTQTPRYLIKTRGQQVTLSCSPISGHRSVSWYQQTPGQGLQFLFEYFSETQRNKGNFPGRFSGRQFSNSRSEMNVSTLELGDSALYLCASSPVVSYTGELFFGEGSRLTVL.

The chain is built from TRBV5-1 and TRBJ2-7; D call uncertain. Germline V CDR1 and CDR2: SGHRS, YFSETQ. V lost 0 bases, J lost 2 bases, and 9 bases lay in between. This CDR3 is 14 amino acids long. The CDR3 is CASSLVTDAYEQYF. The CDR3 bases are TGCGCCAGCAGCTTGGTTACAGATGCCTACGAGCAGTACTTC. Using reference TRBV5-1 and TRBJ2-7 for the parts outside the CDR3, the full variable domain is KAGVTQTPRYLIKTRGQQVTLSCSPISGHRSVSWYQQTPGQGLQFLFEYFSETQRNKGNFPGRFSGRQFSNSRSEMNVSTLELGDSALYLCASSLVTDAYEQYFGPGTRLTVT.